These T cell receptor beta chains were read from a single sample in a study of CD8+ T cells in alopecia areata. Sequenced by immunoSEQ multiplex PCR; TCRdb stores in-frame clones only, minus some. The sample has about 120,000 clones, about 61% seen once. The sample taken for sequencing was CD4+ T cells sorted from blood. These receptors all stem from a human donor in good health. CDR3s include the opening cysteine and the closing phenylalanine or tryptophan. D genes are given only for firm matches. The size of a clone is reported for some rows only, either as once, few or many, or as a class for expanded clones.

cdr3_aa,cdr3_nt,j_call,d_call,clone_size,v_call
CASSLYQETQYF,TGTGCCAGCTCACTGTACCAAGAGACCCAGTACTTC,TRBJ2-5,NA,NA,TRBV18
CAWETHYGYTF,TGTGCCTGGGAGACACACTATGGCTACACCTTC,TRBJ1-2,NA,NA,TRBV30
CSVTDRAKETQYF,TGCAGCGTAACGGACAGGGCAAAAGAGACCCAGTACTTC,TRBJ2-5,TRBD1,NA,TRBV29-1
CASSLTTAPNYGYTF,TGTGCCAGCAGTTTAACGACAGCTCCTAACTATGGCTACACCTTC,TRBJ1-2,NA,few,TRBV27
CASSLLDRGSLGGGTQYF,TGTGCCAGCAGCTTATTGGACAGGGGGTCCCTAGGGGGAGGGACCCAGTACTTC,TRBJ2-5,TRBD1,few,TRBV7-6
CSVSQGGVAKNIQYF,TGCAGCGTTTCGCAGGGCGGCGTGGCCAAAAACATTCAGTACTTC,TRBJ2-4,NA,NA,TRBV29-1
CASSPEQDQPQHF,TGTGCCAGCTCACCCGAACAGGATCAGCCCCAGCATTTT,TRBJ1-5,NA,NA,TRBV18
CASSSTGSSGTEAFF,TGTGCCAGCAGCTCCACGGGCTCCTCGGGGACTGAAGCTTTCTTT,TRBJ1-1,NA,NA,TRBV7-8
CAWRGWTEAFF,TGTGCCTGGAGAGGGTGGACTGAAGCTTTCTTT,TRBJ1-1,NA,once,TRBV30
CSVDRGRNGYTF,TGCAGCGTTGACAGGGGGAGAAATGGCTACACCTTC,TRBJ1-2,TRBD1,NA,TRBV29-1
CSAATGSNYGYTF,TGCAGCGCTGCGACAGGATCCAACTATGGCTACACCTTC,TRBJ1-2,NA,NA,TRBV29-1
CASSPGTGTLQETQYF,TGTGCCAGCAGTCCTGGGACAGGGACCCTACAAGAGACCCAGTACTTC,TRBJ2-5,TRBD1,few,TRBV7-7
CSVTQGATYEQYF,TGCAGCGTGACACAGGGGGCAACCTACGAGCAGTACTTC,TRBJ2-7,TRBD1,NA,TRBV29-1
CASRNYGEQFF,TGTGCCAGCAGGAACTACGGCGAGCAGTTCTTC,TRBJ2-1,NA,NA,TRBV6-5
CASSLSEVTDTQYF,TGTGCCAGCAGCTTAAGTGAGGTTACAGATACGCAGTATTTT,TRBJ2-3,NA,NA,TRBV7-9
CASSYSGTGRDEQFF,TGTGCCAGCAGTTACTCCGGGACAGGGAGGGATGAGCAGTTCTTC,TRBJ2-1,TRBD1,NA,TRBV6-6
CSVEEETQYF,TGCAGCGTTGAGGAAGAGACCCAGTACTTC,TRBJ2-5,NA,NA,TRBV29-1
CASSADLGNQPQHF,TGTGCCAGCAGCGCCGACCTAGGCAATCAGCCCCAGCATTTT,TRBJ1-5,NA,few,TRBV6-1
CASSSDRVPLYEQYF,TGTGCCAGCAGTTCGGACAGGGTTCCTTTGTATGAGCAGTACTTC,TRBJ2-7,TRBD1,NA,TRBV27
CASSPTGTGTEAFF,TGTGCCAGCAGCCCGACAGGGACGGGCACTGAAGCTTTCTTT,TRBJ1-1,TRBD1,once,TRBV6-1
CASSQTGGVRTQYF,TGCGCCAGCAGCCAAACAGGGGGCGTTAGGACCCAGTACTTC,TRBJ2-5,TRBD1,NA,TRBV4-1
CASSLEGGAGANVLTF,TGCGCCAGCAGCTTGGAGGGCGGAGCTGGGGCCAACGTCCTGACTTTC,TRBJ2-6,NA,NA,TRBV5-1
CAWSEGPHQPQHF,TGTGCCTGGAGCGAGGGCCCGCATCAGCCCCAGCATTTT,TRBJ1-5,NA,NA,TRBV30
CASIWGTSGAARETQYF,TGTGCCAGCATCTGGGGGACTAGCGGGGCCGCCCGGGAGACCCAGTACTTC,TRBJ2-5,TRBD2,NA,TRBV7-9
CSASDIPYNEQFF,TGCAGCGCATCGGACATACCGTACAATGAGCAGTTCTTC,TRBJ2-1,NA,few,TRBV29-1
CASSVVAEAFF,TGTGCCAGCAGCGTGGTGGCTGAAGCTTTCTTT,TRBJ1-1,NA,NA,TRBV7-2
CAWGPMGTEAFF,TGTGCCTGGGGCCCAATGGGCACTGAAGCTTTCTTT,TRBJ1-1,NA,NA,TRBV30
CASRDSSGNTIYF,TGTGCCAGCAGGGACAGCTCTGGAAACACCATATATTTT,TRBJ1-3,NA,NA,TRBV6-5
CASSYSAARGSPLHF,TGTGCCAGCAGTTACTCAGCAGCCAGGGGATCACCCCTCCACTTT,TRBJ1-6,NA,NA,TRBV27
CASSLVVANTGELFF,TGCGCCAGCAGCTTGGTTGTCGCGAACACCGGGGAGCTGTTTTTT,TRBJ2-2,NA,NA,TRBV5-1
CASSPTATTNEKLFF,TGTGCCAGCAGCCCCACAGCAACAACTAATGAAAAACTGTTTTTT,TRBJ1-4,NA,NA,TRBV7-9
CASSPSRGGPYEQYF,TGCGCCAGCAGCCCGAGCCGCGGGGGCCCTTACGAGCAGTACTTC,TRBJ2-7,NA,once,TRBV4-1
CASSQVVGGSYTF,TGCGCCAGCAGCCAAGTCGTAGGGGGGAGCTACACCTTC,TRBJ1-2,NA,NA,TRBV4-1
CASSQAPSLQETQYF,TGTGCCAGCAGCCAAGCCCCCTCCCTCCAAGAGACCCAGTACTTC,TRBJ2-5,NA,NA,TRBV14
CASSQEADPSSSYEQYF,TGTGCCAGCAGCCAAGAGGCCGACCCCTCGAGCTCCTACGAGCAGTACTTC,TRBJ2-7,NA,once,TRBV14
CASSQVLGSGNTIYF,TGTGCCAGCAGCCAAGTGTTGGGATCTGGAAACACCATATATTTT,TRBJ1-3,NA,NA,TRBV4-2
CASSSWPNYGYTF,TGTGCCAGCAGTTCGTGGCCCAACTATGGCTACACCTTC,TRBJ1-2,NA,few,TRBV6-6
CASNLGQVDTQYF,TGTGCCAGCAACCTAGGGCAGGTAGATACGCAGTATTTT,TRBJ2-3,NA,NA,TRBV2
CAWTSGGGETQYF,TGTGCCTGGACGTCCGGTGGGGGGGAGACCCAGTACTTC,TRBJ2-5,NA,few,TRBV30
CASSEGTVPSSTDTQYF,TGTGCCAGCAGTGAAGGGACGGTACCCTCTAGCACAGATACGCAGTATTTT,TRBJ2-3,NA,NA,TRBV2
CASQTRTDTQYF,TGCGCCAGCCAAACTAGAACAGATACGCAGTATTTT,TRBJ2-3,NA,once,TRBV10-2
CSVETGLGGDEQYF,TGCAGCGTTGAAACTGGCCTCGGAGGAGACGAGCAGTACTTC,TRBJ2-7,NA,NA,TRBV29-1
CAWKVALVTNSPLHF,TGTGCCTGGAAGGTGGCTCTTGTGACTAATTCACCCCTCCACTTT,TRBJ1-6,NA,NA,TRBV30
CASSAEDTGYHTDTQYF,TGTGCCAGCAGCGCCGAAGATACAGGGTATCACACAGATACGCAGTATTTT,TRBJ2-3,NA,NA,TRBV9
CAWKLDRATSYEQYF,TGTGCCTGGAAACTGGACAGGGCCACCTCCTACGAGCAGTACTTC,TRBJ2-7,TRBD1,NA,TRBV30
CASSLRTGGTEAFF,TGCGCCAGCAGCCTCCGGACAGGGGGCACTGAAGCTTTCTTT,TRBJ1-1,TRBD1,NA,TRBV4-1
CAWSVLVANTEAFF,TGTGCCTGGAGTGTACTAGTTGCGAACACTGAAGCTTTCTTT,TRBJ1-1,NA,few,TRBV30